The 9 T cell receptor beta chains presented below share a single source sample, sequenced in a study of blood T cell repertoires in COVID-19. This table comes from immunoSEQ multiplex PCR, and its TCRdb copy is limited to in-frame clones, with some not included. The repertoire holds 130,000 to 150,000 clones, with roughly 79% as singletons. The specimen was peripheral blood. The source of these receptors is a human donor in a cohort sampled during active COVID-19.

The sample holds a few counts of this clone. This chain uses TRBV7-8 with TRBJ2-3, with TRBD1 matching 7 bases. The ends lost 0 bases at V and 6 bases at J; junction bases unmatched: 12. CDR1 and CDR2 from the germline V gene are SGHVS and FQNEAQ. The CDR3 has 17 residues. The CDR3 loop reads CASSLALRQGPQDTQYF. The CDR3 bases are TGTGCCAGCAGCTTAGCGCTGCGACAGGGCCCACAGGATACGCAGTATTTT.

This chain links TRBV6-6 with TRBJ2-7; 12 nucleotides align to TRBD2. Losses at the gene ends were 6 bases for V and 3 bases for J; bases not matched to a gene: 15. Germline values: CDR1 MNHNY, CDR2 SVGAGI (reference sequence). This CDR3 region has 18 residues. CDR3 in DNA: TGTGCCAGCAGACGACTAGCGGGAGTTCCGAGTTTAGGCTACGAGCAGTACTTC. This codes for CASRRLAGVPSLGYEQYF.

This clone appeared a single time. The chain couples TRBV10-3 to TRBJ2-7; D perhaps matches TRBD1 (6 bases). Trimming stripped 4 bases from V and 3 bases from J, with 7 bases between. Looked up from germline, CDR1 is ENHRY and CDR2 is SYGVKD. The CDR3 runs 12 residues. The CDR3 DNA follows: TGTGCCATCAGTGTGGACAGCTACGAGCAGTACTTC. This sequence encodes CAISVDSYEQYF.

This clone was counted only a few times. The rearrangement joins TRBV19 to TRBJ2-7, with 7 bases aligning to TRBD1. The CDR3 extends over 15 amino acids. Germline values: CDR1 LNHDA, CDR2 SQIVND (reference sequence). V lost 5 bases, J lost 6 bases, and 13 bases stayed unmatched. The CDR3 DNA reads TGTGCCAGTAGTTCACGACAGGGTGAAAAAGCCGAGCAGTACTTC. This translates into CASSSRQGEKAEQYF. Based on the CDR3 plus reference TRBV19 and TRBJ2-7, the full variable domain is DGGITQSPKYLFRKEGQNVTLSCEQNLNHDAMYWYRQDPGQGLRLIYYSQIVNDFQKGDIAEGYSVSREKKESFPLTVTSAQKNPTAFYLCASSSRQGEKAEQYFGPGTRLTVT.

The CDR3 DNA reads TGTGCCAGCAGCTTACTGCGGAGAAACAATGAGCAGTTCTTC. This codes for CASSLLRRNNEQFF. V gene TRBV7-8 combines with J gene TRBJ2-1, with D unresolved. V was trimmed by 2 bases and J by 5 bases, leaving 10 bases between them. Germline CDR1 is SGHVS and CDR2 is FQNEAQ. The CDR3 has 14 amino acids. The full variable domain, its missing parts supplied by reference TRBV7-8 and TRBJ2-1, is GAGVSQSPRYKVAKRGQDVALRCDPISGHVSLFWYQQALGQGPEFLTYFQNEAQLDKSGLPSDRFFAERPEGSVSTLKIQRTQQEDSAVYLCASSLLRRNNEQFFGPGTRLTVL.

This clone appeared a few times. The CDR3 DNA reads as TGTGCCAGCAGTACACCGGGACTATTATTATATTTT. Protein product: CASSTPGLLLYF. The chain has TRBV28 and TRBJ2-3; 7 bases match TRBD2. J lost 15 bases, V lost 5 bases, and 11 bases had no gene match. CDR1 is MDHEN and CDR2 is SYDVKM in the germline V gene. The CDR3 runs 12 residues.

This sequence joins TRBV28 and TRBJ2-7; 10 bases map to TRBD2. V shed 3 bases, J shed 2 bases, and the junction held 4 bases outside the gene matches. The germline gives CDR1 MDHEN, CDR2 SYDVKM. CDR3 length equals 15 residues. CDR3 sequence reads: CASSFGLAGAYEQYF. The CDR3 region has the DNA TGTGCCAGCAGTTTCGGGCTAGCGGGAGCCTACGAGCAGTACTTC.

The rearrangement links TRBV11-2 to TRBJ1-2; D is ambiguous. Germline V gives CDR1 SGHAT, CDR2 FQNNGV. The V end was cut by 1 base, the J end by 8 bases, with 8 bases between. CDR3 size: 12 residues. As DNA, the CDR3 is TGTGCCAGCAGCTTAGGGGAGCAGGGCTACACCTTC. Amino acids: CASSLGEQGYTF.

The gene calls are TRBV6-4 and TRBJ2-7, with TRBD1 matching 7 bases. The CDR3 sequence is 15 residues long. Trimming took 6 bases from V and 3 from J; bases not matched to a gene: 11. Germline assignment: CDR1 MRHNA and CDR2 SNTAGT. DNA of the CDR3: TGTGCCAGCAGCAACAGGGGATCGCTTCACTACGAGCAGTACTTC. Translating it yields CASSNRGSLHYEQYF.